One and the same sample provided the 4 T cell receptor beta chains below, sequenced in a study of T-cell reconstitution after alpha-beta-depleted transplantation in children. During its preparation, the TCRbeta library received unique molecular identifiers. TCRdb fed the PCR reads into MiXCR, producing one record per CDR3 protein. The data hold hundreds of thousands of distinct CDR3 sequences, with about 18% observed a single time. The sequencing used PBMCs from the stem cell graft donor, collected from the stem cell graft. The receptors were gathered from a human donor who donated a stem cell graft to a child with acute lymphoblastic leukemia.

This rearrangement joins TRBV11-3 to TRBJ2-1, with D perhaps matching TRBD1 or TRBD2 (5 bases each). V was cut by 4 bases and J by 1 base, with 14 bases left in between. Germline V gene sequence: CDR1 SGHNT, CDR2 YENEEA. CDR3 length: 16 residues. Here the CDR3 DNA reads TGTGCCAGCAGCTCCGGGACCGTTCGATCCTACAATGAGCAGTTCTTC. Its protein is CASSSGTVRSYNEQFF.

This clonotype was recorded a few times. The rearrangement uses TRBV11-2 and TRBJ2-5; D unclear. The germline V gene has CDR1 SGHAT and CDR2 FQNNGV. The CDR3 loop spans 14 amino acids. V gave up 9 bases and J gave up 1 base, with 15 bases separating them. The CDR3 DNA follows: TGTGCCAGTCGGCCCGAGGTTCCCCAAGAGACCCAGTACTTC. Amino acid sequence: CASRPEVPQETQYF. Drawing the rest from reference TRBV11-2 and TRBJ2-5, the complete variable domain is EAGVAQSPRYKIIEKRQSVAFWCNPISGHATLYWYQQILGQGPKLLIQFQNNGVVDDSQLPKDRFSAERLKGVDSTLKIQPAKLEDSAVYLCASRPEVPQETQYFGPGTRLLVL.

The rearrangement joins TRBV7-3 to TRBJ2-1; TRBD2 aligns across 13 bases. The V gene's germline CDR1 is SGHTA and CDR2 FQGTGA. The CDR3 extends over 15 amino acids. V was clipped by 3 bases and J by 6 bases; unmatched bases: 2. The CDR3, as DNA: TGTGCCAGCAGCTTCGGACTAGCGGGAGTCAATGAGCAGTTCTTC. Amino acids: CASSFGLAGVNEQFF.

The chain uses TRBV12-3 or TRBV12-4 and TRBJ2-1; a possible D gene is TRBD2 (6 bases). The ends were cut back, 7 bases at V and 3 bases at J, with 31 bases in the middle. The CDR3 is 20 amino acids. CDR3 coding DNA: TGTGCCAGCACCCCACTTCTTGGGGCCATCGGGAGTAGGGACTACAATGAGCAGTTCTTC. This codes for CASTPLLGAIGSRDYNEQFF.